This paragraph covers one TCR beta chain sequence. An end of the junction does not agree with germline; a read error may underlie this. The sample originates from a study of blood T cell repertoires in COVID-19. Study-level background: In each case, the material was cDNA or gDNA derived from T cells, B-cell-depleted T cells, or PBMCs.

Authors' analysis steps: By means of reference gene primer amplification, nucleated cell counts were estimated. Using immunoSEQ multiplex PCR, the repertoire was profiled, and TCRdb retains in-frame clones only, with some absent. The DNA gave D and trimming, while V, J and clone size come from that table. The top ten hold roughly 2% of the sample, which has under 300,000 clones, around 89% seen once. This CDR3 comprises 16 residues. Germline CDR1 is SSHAT and CDR2 is FNYEAQ (reference sequence). What was sequenced was peripheral blood. The TCR comes from a woman aged 55 to 70 with COVID-19, enrolled during active disease. J is TRBJ2-5 and V is TRBV7-7; 10 bases are shared with TRBD1. The CDR3 DNA sequence: TGTGCTAGCAGCTCCCGGACAGGGGGGATATTAGAGACCCAGTACTTC. Its translation: CASSSRTGGILETQYF. Combining the CDR3 with reference TRBV7-7 and TRBJ2-5 gives the whole variable domain GAGVSQSPRYKVTKRGQDVTLRCDPISSHATLYWYQQALGQGPEFLTYFNYEAQPDKSGLPSDRFSAERPEGSISTLTIQRTEQRDSAMYRCASSSRTGGILETQYFGPGTRLLVL.